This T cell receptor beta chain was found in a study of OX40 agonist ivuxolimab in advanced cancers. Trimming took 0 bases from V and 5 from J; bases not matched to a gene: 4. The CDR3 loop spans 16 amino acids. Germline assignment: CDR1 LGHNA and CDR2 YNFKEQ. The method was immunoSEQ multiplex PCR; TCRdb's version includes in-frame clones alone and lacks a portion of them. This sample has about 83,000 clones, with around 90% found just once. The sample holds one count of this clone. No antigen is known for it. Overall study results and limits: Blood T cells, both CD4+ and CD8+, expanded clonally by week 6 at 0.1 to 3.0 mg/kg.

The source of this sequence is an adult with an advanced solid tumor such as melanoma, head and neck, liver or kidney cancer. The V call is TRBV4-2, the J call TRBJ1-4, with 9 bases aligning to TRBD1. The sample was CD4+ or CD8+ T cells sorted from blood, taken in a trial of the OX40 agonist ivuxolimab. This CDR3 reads CASSQERQGGNEKLFF. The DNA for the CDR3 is TGTGCCAGCAGCCAAGAGAGACAGGGGGGGAATGAAAAACTGTTTTTT.